These 28 T cell receptor beta chains came from one sample sequenced in a study of blood T cells in healthy people across ages (dated by TCRdb to about 2015). Libraries were built with 5' RACE. The sequencer listed for this sample is Illumina HiSeq 2500. A second 7 to 11 cycle PCR used a sample-barcoded 5' primer and a J-beta primer mix. The public reads were quality trimmed at Q25 with fastp and then assembled into clones with MiXCR by TCRdb, keeping productive beta chains. Records with the same CDR3 protein are collapsed into one entry carrying the most frequent genes and DNA. The sample table contains about 1.4 million distinct CDR3 sequences; only one count was recorded for 59% of them. The ten largest account for 5% to 7% of the sample. Source material: blood. The receptors were sampled from a man between 18 and 29 years old in good health.

The V call is TRBV7-2, the J call TRBJ2-7; 15 positions match TRBD2. J was trimmed by 2 bases and V by 4 bases; bases with no gene match: 9. Germline CDR1 reads SGHTA; CDR2 reads FQGNSA. The CDR3 consists of 18 residues. The CDR3 nucleotides are TGTGCCAGCAGCTCAAATTCCGGGACTAGCGGGGGGCCCTACGAGCAGTACTTC. Encoded protein: CASSSNSGTSGGPYEQYF. The variable domain in full, completed from reference TRBV7-2 and TRBJ2-7, reads GAGVSQSPSNKVTEKGKDVELRCDPISGHTALYWYRQSLGQGLEFLIYFQGNSAPDKSGLPSDRFSAERTGGSVSTLTIQRTQQEDSAVYLCASSSNSGTSGGPYEQYFGPGTRLTVT.

CDR3: CSVEVEARITEAFF. The CDR3 DNA sequence: TGCAGCGTTGAGGTAGAGGCAAGGATAACTGAAGCTTTCTTT. This sequence joins TRBV29-1 and TRBJ1-1; D gene uncertain. Per germline, CDR1 SQVTM and CDR2 ANQGSEA. CDR3 length: 14 residues. The V and J ends lost 3 bases and 5 bases respectively, with 16 bases between them. Based on the CDR3 plus reference TRBV29-1 and TRBJ1-1, the full variable domain is SAVISQKPSRDICQRGTSLTIQCQVDSQVTMMFWYRQQPGQSLTLIATANQGSEATYESGFVIDKFPISRPNLTFSTLTVSNMSPEDSSIYLCSVEVEARITEAFFGQGTRLTVV.

The chain recombines TRBV25-1 with TRBJ2-3; 7 bases match TRBD1. The J segment lost 4 bases and the V segment lost 1 base, leaving 2 bases of the junction unmatched. Germline V gene sequence: CDR1 MGHDK, CDR2 SYGVNS. This CDR3 is built from 14 residues. The DNA for the CDR3 is TGTGCCAGCAGTGAATTGCAGGGGGCAGATACGCAGTATTTT. It encodes CASSELQGADTQYF.

The chain couples TRBV20-1 to TRBJ2-1; TRBD1 matches at 7 bases. V gave up 6 bases and J gave up 8 bases; unmatched junction bases: 7. The CDR3 consists of 12 residues. The germline gives CDR1 DFQATT, CDR2 SNEGSKA (reference sequence). CDR3 bases: TGCAGTGCCCTACAGGGGCATTATGAGCAGTTCTTC. Its protein product is CSALQGHYEQFF.

This CDR3 is CASSLSVRAGLTNTEAFF. In DNA form, the CDR3 reads TGTGCCAGCAGCCTATCTGTCCGGGCAGGGCTAACTAACACTGAAGCTTTCTTT. The V call is TRBV7-8, the J call TRBJ1-1; a weak D match, TRBD1 (5 bases). CDR3 length: 18 amino acids. Trimming removed 5 bases at V and 2 bases at J, with 24 bases between. The germline V gene encodes CDR1 SGHVS and CDR2 FQNEAQ.

This clonotype has more than one count but fewer than ten. The chain joins TRBV29-1 to TRBJ2-1; D gene uncertain. Looked up from germline, CDR1 is SQVTM and CDR2 is ANQGSEA. With 3 bases removed from V and 8 bases from J, the gap between germline ends came to 20 bases. The CDR3 spans 15 residues. The CDR3 protein is CSVERTGWSSDEQFF. CDR3 sequence (DNA): TGCAGCGTTGAGAGGACCGGGTGGTCTTCGGATGAGCAGTTCTTC.

The DNA for the CDR3 is TGTGCCAGCAGACGCCCGGGACAGGGCTCCTATAATTCACCCCTCCACTTT. Protein: CASRRPGQGSYNSPLHF. The chain uses TRBV6-6 and TRBJ1-6; 9 bases align to TRBD1. Germline CDR1 and CDR2: MNHNY and SVGAGI (reference sequence). CDR3 length: 17 amino acids. J was trimmed by 0 bases and V by 6 bases; bases with no gene match: 6.

This chain connects TRBV14 to TRBJ1-6; D unresolved. Germline V gene lookup returns CDR1 SGHDN and CDR2 FVKESK. V lost 4 bases, J lost 7 bases, and 11 bases lay in between. The CDR3 is 14 residues long. The CDR3 loop is CASSRTQGNSPLHF. The CDR3 DNA sequence: TGTGCCAGCAGCCGGACTCAAGGAAATTCACCCCTCCACTTT.

V and J are TRBV10-3 and TRBJ2-5, with D perhaps TRBD1 or TRBD2 (7 bases each). The J call may be faulty, since TRBJ2-7 better matches the DNA end. This CDR3 region has 14 residues. Germline CDR1 ENHRY, CDR2 SYGVKD. CDR3 bases: TGTGCCATCAGTGAGGCAGGGGGGGCCTACGAGCAGTACTTC. Protein product: CAISEAGGAYEQYF.

This clonotype was seen a single time. The chain has TRBV9 and TRBJ2-2, with 8 bases fitting TRBD1. The length of the CDR3 is 16 residues. In germline, CDR1 is SGDLS, CDR2 YYNGEE. V gave up 4 bases and J gave up 7 bases; unmatched junction bases: 12. Written as DNA, the CDR3 is TGTGCCAGCAGCCCAGGAGCGACAGGGGTTTTCGGGGAGCTGTTTTTT. Its protein product is CASSPGATGVFGELFF. The whole variable domain, remainder taken from reference TRBV9 and TRBJ2-2, is DSGVTQTPKHLITATGQRVTLRCSPRSGDLSVYWYQQSLDQGLQFLIQYYNGEERAKGNILERFSAQQFPDLHSELNLSSLELGDSALYFCASSPGATGVFGELFFGEGSRLTVL.

This clonotype was seen only once. The chain recombines TRBV24-1 with TRBJ2-3; the D gene is possibly TRBD2 (6 bases). Germline V lookup: CDR1 KGHDR, CDR2 SFDVKD. V was shortened by 4 bases and J by 0 bases, with 7 bases between the two germline ends. This CDR3 contains 14 residues. Here the CDR3 reads CATSESGSTDTQYF. CDR3 sequence (DNA): TGTGCCACCAGTGAAAGCGGGAGCACAGATACGCAGTATTTT.

This clonotype has a single count. The genes are TRBV24-1 and TRBJ2-3; maybe TRBD2 (6 bases). The CDR3 runs 16 residues. V was shortened by 1 base and J by 4 bases, with 14 bases between the two germline ends. In germline, CDR1 is KGHDR, CDR2 SFDVKD. The CDR3 bases are TGTGCCACCAGTGATTTTGGACTACTGTCCGCAGATACGCAGTATTTT. It specifies CATSDFGLLSADTQYF.

The rearrangement uses TRBV5-6 and TRBJ1-3, with D perhaps TRBD1 (6 bases). The V gene lost 4 bases and the J gene lost 0 bases, with 14 bases spanning the gap. The CDR3 spans 16 residues. Germline values: CDR1 SGHDT, CDR2 YYEEEE. CDR3 nucleotide sequence: TGTGCCAGCAGCCACCTCAGACAGGCCTCTGGAAACACCATATATTTT. It is translated as CASSHLRQASGNTIYF.

The chain joins TRBV29-1 to TRBJ2-5, with 10 bases that match TRBD2. The germline V gene has CDR1 SQVTM and CDR2 ANQGSEA. The CDR3 loop spans 13 amino acids. The J segment lost 11 bases and the V segment lost 4 bases, leaving 10 bases of the junction unmatched. The CDR3 loop reads CSVGVAGGGEQYF. In nucleotides, the CDR3 is TGCAGCGTTGGCGTAGCGGGGGGTGGGGAGCAGTACTTC.

The chain links TRBV27 to TRBJ2-7; the match to TRBD2 covers 7 bases. CDR3 size: 19 residues. J lost 6 bases, V lost 5 bases, and 25 bases had no gene match. Germline V CDR1 and CDR2: MNHEY, SMNVEV (reference sequence). The CDR3 nucleotides read TGTGCCAGCAGTCGGGCTGACATACCTCGTCGGACTAGAGAGTCCGAGCAGTACTTC. Its protein product is CASSRADIPRRTRESEQYF.

The chain combines TRBV20-1 with TRBJ2-5; 14 bases line up with TRBD2. With V trimmed by 4 bases and J by 5 bases, 9 bases remained unmatched. CDR1 is DFQATT and CDR2 is SNEGSKA in the germline V gene (reference sequence). The CDR3 loop spans 16 amino acids. The CDR3: CSATLGTSGSWETQYF. CDR3 nucleotide sequence: TGCAGTGCTACTCTGGGGACTAGCGGGAGCTGGGAGACCCAGTACTTC.

The J gene is TRBJ2-5, the V gene TRBV6-1; TRBD1 might be the D (6 bases). The CDR3 spans 17 residues. Germline V lookup: CDR1 MNHNS, CDR2 SASEGT. Trimming stripped 7 bases from V and 2 bases from J, with 23 bases between. The CDR3 here is CASTNLGRGLRQETQYF. CDR3 nucleotides: TGTGCCAGCACCAACCTGGGCAGGGGCCTCCGTCAAGAGACCCAGTACTTC.

The rearrangement uses TRBV2 and TRBJ2-5, with 9 bases matching TRBD1. TRBJ2-7 explains the end of the DNA better; the J call may be wrong. This CDR3 spans 13 amino acids. Germline CDR1 reads SNHLY; CDR2 reads FYNNEI. The CDR3 spells CASTQGAHHEQYF. In DNA, the CDR3 is TGTGCCAGCACACAGGGGGCGCATCACGAGCAGTACTTC.

This clonotype appeared a single time. J is TRBJ1-1 and V is TRBV5-1; D is perhaps TRBD1 (5 bases). The CDR3 is 15 residues long. V was trimmed by 4 bases and J by 2 bases, leaving 15 bases between them. Germline-derived CDR1 and CDR2 are SGHRS and YFSETQ. As DNA, the CDR3 is TGCGCCAGCAGCCCTACCACTGGACAAAACACTGAAGCTTTCTTT. Protein: CASSPTTGQNTEAFF.

This clonotype has a single count. The CDR3: CASTVRQGTYEQYF. DNA for the CDR3: TGTGCCAGCACTGTAAGACAGGGAACCTACGAGCAGTACTTC. The rearrangement uses TRBV6-2 or TRBV6-3 and TRBJ2-7; 7 bases fit TRBD1. Germline CDR1 is MNHEY and CDR2 is SVGEGT. The trim removed 7 bases at V and 2 bases at J, leaving 8 bases unmatched. The CDR3 sequence is 14 residues long.

CDR3: CASSPGQQSSNTEAFF. The CDR3, as DNA: TGTGCCAGCAGTCCGGGACAGCAGTCCTCAAACACTGAAGCTTTCTTT. The V and J genes are TRBV12-3 or TRBV12-4 and TRBJ1-1; TRBD1 matches at 7 bases. There are 16 residues in the CDR3. The junction had 11 bases not matched to a gene; V was cut back by 5 bases and J by 2 bases.

This rearrangement joins TRBV3-1 to TRBJ2-7; D is perhaps TRBD1 or TRBD2 (5 bases each). Germline loops: CDR1 LGHDT, CDR2 YNNKEL (reference sequence). With 0 bases removed from V and 4 bases from J, the gap between germline ends came to 19 bases. The CDR3 loop spans 17 amino acids. Written as DNA, the CDR3 is TGTGCCAGCAGCCAAGATCCCCGGGGCCCTTATCTTTACGAGCAGTACTTC. This translates into CASSQDPRGPYLYEQYF.

The V call is TRBV20-1, the J call TRBJ2-1, with D hard to call. Trimming stripped 5 bases from V and 7 bases from J, with 9 bases between. Germline V CDR1 and CDR2: DFQATT, SNEGSKA (reference sequence). The CDR3 runs 11 residues. The CDR3 DNA reads as TGCAGTGCTGAGACCCGAAATGAGCAGTTCTTC. As protein: CSAETRNEQFF.

The chain employs TRBV12-3 or TRBV12-4 and TRBJ2-1; D remains ambiguous. The length of the CDR3 is 13 residues. Trimming took 7 bases from V and 6 from J, leaving 13 bases between them. CDR3 sequence: CASTLGPINEQFF. CDR3 DNA: TGTGCCAGCACCTTAGGGCCTATCAATGAGCAGTTCTTC.

The CDR3 region is CASSPGRTAGIQYF. For the CDR3, the DNA is TGTGCCAGCAGCCCCGGACGGACGGCGGGCATTCAGTACTTC. The chain uses TRBV7-2 and TRBJ2-7; maybe TRBD2 (5 bases). The DNA end lines up better with TRBJ2-4; the J call may be wrong. The CDR3 loop spans 14 amino acids. Germline CDR1 reads SGHTA; CDR2 reads FQGNSA.

V usage is TRBV20-1 and J usage is TRBJ1-1; TRBD1 might be the D (6 bases). With 6 bases removed from V and 7 bases from J, the gap between germline ends came to 18 bases. Germline V lookup: CDR1 DFQATT, CDR2 SNEGSKA (reference sequence). CDR3 length: 13 amino acids. CDR3 protein: CSAEKTGTLEAFF. In nucleotides, the CDR3 is TGCAGTGCCGAAAAGACAGGCACCCTTGAAGCTTTCTTT.

The chain combines TRBV2 with TRBJ2-1; TRBD2 agrees at 8 bases. The CDR3 is 16 amino acids. V was pared by 5 bases and J by 1 base, with 7 bases of the junction left unmatched. Germline loops: CDR1 SNHLY, CDR2 FYNNEI. The chain's CDR3 is CASSSGLAESYNEQFF. CDR3 nucleotides: TGTGCCAGCAGTTCAGGACTAGCCGAATCCTACAATGAGCAGTTCTTC.

V and J are TRBV7-2 and TRBJ2-5; 10 nucleotides match TRBD2. Trimming cost V 8 bases and J 5 bases; bases outside gene matches: 14. Germline V gives CDR1 SGHTA, CDR2 FQGNSA. CDR3 size: 16 residues. The CDR3 loop reads CASGYIPSGSRETQYF. CDR3 nucleotides: TGTGCCAGCGGCTACATCCCTAGCGGGAGCCGGGAGACCCAGTACTTC.